Included here is one T cell receptor beta chain sequence, with context. Per the study methods: The authors estimated nucleated cell counts from reference gene primer amplification. Profiling relied on immunoSEQ multiplex PCR, and the TCRdb table lists in-frame clones only, not all of them. V and J calls and clone size are given by that table; D and trimming were obtained from the DNA. The data show roughly 90,000 clones, with more than 80% seen just once and roughly 2.5% held by the top ten. The data stem from a study of blood T cell repertoires in COVID-19. The V and J ends lost 0 bases and 11 bases, in that order; junction bases with no gene match: 6. The V gene's germline CDR1 is KGHSH and CDR2 LQKENI. The CDR3 is 13 residues long.

The sample was peripheral blood. The rearrangement links TRBV18 to TRBJ1-1; 7 positions match TRBD1. The clonotype was recovered from a man aged 50-59 years with COVID-19, enrolled during active disease. The CDR3: CASSPPDRVGAFF. CDR3 in DNA: TGTGCCAGCTCACCACCCGACAGGGTGGGGGCTTTCTTT.